One sample yielded the 15 T cell receptor beta chains listed below, sequenced in a study of blood T cell repertoires in COVID-19. TCRdb keeps only in-frame clones here, not all; method: immunoSEQ multiplex PCR. The data contain some 260,000 clones, around 89% of them singletons. Sample: PBMCs or T cells enriched from blood (not recorded which). These receptor sequences come from a man in his forties who had recovered from COVID-19.

This clone appeared a single time. The chain recombines TRBV30 with TRBJ2-3, with 11 bases fitting TRBD1. After removal of 2 bases from V and 3 bases from J, the junction contained 7 bases not matched to a gene. Germline CDR1 GTSNPN, CDR2 SVGIG (reference sequence). The CDR3 length is 16 residues. The CDR3 sequence is CAWSTGQGALTDTQYF. In nucleotides, the CDR3 is TGTGCCTGGAGTACCGGACAGGGGGCTTTAACAGATACGCAGTATTTT.

The chain links TRBV9 to TRBJ2-4, with 9 bases matching TRBD1. The V gene's germline CDR1 is SGDLS and CDR2 YYNGEE. J gave up 8 bases and V 0 bases, and 6 bases lay outside the gene matches. The CDR3 sequence is 15 residues long. The CDR3 DNA is TGTGCCAGCAGCGTAGGGGGGACAGGGAGGGACATTCAGTACTTC. Protein: CASSVGGTGRDIQYF.

The gene calls are TRBV7-8 and TRBJ2-5; 8 nucleotides match TRBD2. CDR1 and CDR2 (germline): SGHVS, FQNEAQ. V dropped 6 bases and J dropped 1; count of bases not matched to a gene: 4. This CDR3 comprises 14 residues. DNA for the CDR3: TGTGCCAGCAGGGGCACTAGCGGCCAAGAGACCCAGTACTTC. Protein sequence: CASRGTSGQETQYF.

The chain recombines TRBV19 with TRBJ1-5, with 10 positions matching TRBD1. The CDR3 contains 15 residues. J lost 4 bases, V lost 7 bases, and 7 bases had no gene match. The germline V gene has CDR1 LNHDA and CDR2 SQIVND (reference sequence). In DNA, the CDR3 is TGTGCCAGTAAAGTGGGACAGGGGAGGAATCAGCCCCAGCATTTT. It codes for CASKVGQGRNQPQHF. Together with reference TRBV19 and TRBJ1-5, the CDR3 gives the full variable domain: DGGITQSPKYLFRKEGQNVTLSCEQNLNHDAMYWYRQDPGQGLRLIYYSQIVNDFQKGDIAEGYSVSREKKESFPLTVTSAQKNPTAFYLCASKVGQGRNQPQHFGDGTRLSIL.

The chain uses TRBV7-3 and TRBJ1-2; no definite D call. The CDR3 totals 14 residues. Trimming shortened V by 0 bases and J by 7 bases, and 12 bases separated the two germline ends. The germline CDR1 and CDR2 sequences are SGHTA and FQGTGA. The CDR3, as DNA: TGTGCCAGCAGCTTAACGAGTCCCTCCCCTGGCTACACCTTC. It codes for CASSLTSPSPGYTF.

This clone was picked up a small number of times. The chain combines TRBV5-8 with TRBJ1-1; D is perhaps TRBD1 (6 bases). The germline CDR1 and CDR2 sequences are SGHTS and YDEGEE. The ends were cut back, 6 bases at V and 1 base at J, with 13 bases in the middle. The CDR3 runs to 14 residues. CDR3 DNA sequence: TGTGCCAGCACCATACAGGGCGGGAACACTGAAGCTTTCTTT. Its translation: CASTIQGGNTEAFF.

The chain links TRBV27 to TRBJ2-3; TRBD2 matches at 8 bases. The length of the CDR3 is 15 residues. Germline V gene sequence: CDR1 MNHEY, CDR2 SMNVEV (reference sequence). The V and J ends lost 3 bases and 5 bases, in that order; junction bases with no gene match: 7. The CDR3 bases are TGTGCCAGCAGTTTTTTTGCGGGAGGAATAGATACGCAGTATTTT. Translating gives CASSFFAGGIDTQYF.

This chain links TRBV12-3 or TRBV12-4 with TRBJ1-1, with no clear D. V lost 4 bases, J lost 4 bases, and 10 bases lay in between. This CDR3 is 13 amino acids long. This CDR3 reads CASSSTRGTEAFF. CDR3 nucleotide sequence: TGTGCCAGCAGTTCTACCAGAGGCACTGAAGCTTTCTTT.

This chain uses TRBV4-1 with TRBJ2-7, with D perhaps TRBD2 (5 bases). CDR1 and CDR2 from the germline V gene are MGHRA and YSYEKL. The CDR3 runs to 13 residues. V dropped 5 bases and J dropped 3 bases, with 11 bases sitting between them. This CDR3 reads CASSVQRDYEQYF. CDR3 nucleotide sequence: TGCGCCAGCAGCGTTCAACGGGACTACGAGCAGTACTTC.

J is TRBJ2-3 and V is TRBV25-1, with 7 bases aligning to TRBD1. The CDR3 contains 17 residues. Trimming took 4 bases from V and 2 from J; bases not matched to a gene: 12. Germline V lookup: CDR1 MGHDK, CDR2 SYGVNS. CDR3 loop: CASSATGTSLYTDTQYF. The DNA for the CDR3 is TGTGCCAGCAGTGCGACAGGGACCTCCCTTTACACAGATACGCAGTATTTT.

The chain combines TRBV9 with TRBJ1-3; 8 nucleotides align to TRBD1. Germline loops: CDR1 SGDLS, CDR2 YYNGEE. Losses at the gene ends were 0 bases for V and 0 bases for J; bases not matched to a gene: 5. The CDR3 has 17 residues. The CDR3 loop reads CASSVGDRTPSGNTIYF. The CDR3 DNA sequence: TGTGCCAGCAGCGTAGGGGACAGGACCCCCTCTGGAAACACCATATATTTT.

The CDR3: CASSSQTPGTGGTEAFF. The CDR3 DNA reads TGCGCCAGCAGCTCCCAAACTCCCGGGACAGGGGGGACTGAAGCTTTCTTT. The chain joins TRBV5-1 to TRBJ1-1, with 11 bases matching TRBD1. Germline V lookup: CDR1 SGHRS, CDR2 YFSETQ. The CDR3 is 17 amino acids. V lost 3 bases and J lost 5; bases outside the gene matches: 12.

The J gene is TRBJ2-7, the V gene TRBV7-3; D is possibly TRBD2 (5 bases). Germline CDR1 reads SGHTA; CDR2 reads FQGTGA. CDR3 length: 17 amino acids. Deletions cut 5 bases from V and 0 bases from J, with 20 bases between. In DNA, the CDR3 is TGTGCCAGCAGCCTCTACGGGGTGGGCGGTAGCTCCTACGAGCAGTACTTC. Translation: CASSLYGVGGSSYEQYF.

This chain joins TRBV4-1 and TRBJ2-3; D is possibly TRBD1 (6 bases). Germline CDR1 and CDR2: MGHRA and YSYEKL. V lost 1 base, J lost 6 bases, and 23 bases lay in between. This CDR3 region has 18 residues. The DNA of the CDR3 is TGCGCCAGCAGCCAAGGGGCCTTACAAAGGGCTAGGGGGGATACGCAGTATTTT. Residues: CASSQGALQRARGDTQYF.

Worth noting for this clone: At one end the junction does not follow the germline gene, possibly because of a read error. The rearrangement uses TRBV2 and TRBJ2-7, with 9 positions matching TRBD1. There are 15 residues in the CDR3. CDR1 is SNHLY, CDR2 FYNNEI, per germline. DNA of the CDR3: TGTGCCAGCAGTGTCGACAGGGGGGCCTCCCACGAGCAGTACTTC. It is translated as CASSVDRGASHEQYF.